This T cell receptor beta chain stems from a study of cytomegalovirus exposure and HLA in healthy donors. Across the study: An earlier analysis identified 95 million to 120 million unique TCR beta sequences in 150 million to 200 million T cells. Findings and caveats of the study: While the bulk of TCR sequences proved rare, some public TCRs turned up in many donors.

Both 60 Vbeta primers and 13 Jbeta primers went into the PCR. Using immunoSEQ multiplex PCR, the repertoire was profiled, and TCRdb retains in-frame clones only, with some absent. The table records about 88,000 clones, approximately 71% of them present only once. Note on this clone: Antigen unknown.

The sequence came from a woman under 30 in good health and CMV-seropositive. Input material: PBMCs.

CDR3 bases: TGTGCCAGCAGTGGACAGGGTGGCTACACCTTC. It is translated as CASSGQGGYTF. The chain uses TRBV6-1 and TRBJ1-2, with 7 bases fitting TRBD1. Germline assignment: CDR1 MNHNS and CDR2 SASEGT. The trim removed 4 bases at V and 7 bases at J, leaving 0 bases unmatched. The CDR3 runs 11 residues.